The next 18 T cell receptor beta chains were all read from a single sample in a study of CD8+CD57+ T cells in acquired aplastic anemia. Investigators profiled TCR beta VDJ and CDR3 from genomic DNA template. TCRdb independently ran MiXCR on the reads; one entry per CDR3 protein. The sample has around 200,000 distinct CDR3 sequences; around 49% are singletons. Patients included in sequencing had previously demonstrated CD8+CD57+ cell expansion by flow cytometry. Sequences were obtained from sorted CD4+, CD8+, or CD8+CD57+ T cells (not recorded which) from PBMCs. Source of these receptors: a human donor with aplastic anemia.

Ten or more counts support this clonotype. This sequence joins TRBV7-9 and TRBJ2-5, with D possibly TRBD1 on 7 matching bases. Per germline, CDR1 SEHNR and CDR2 FQNEAQ (reference sequence). Trimming cost V 5 bases and J 3 bases, with 13 bases left between them. CDR3 size: 14 residues. The CDR3, as DNA: TGTGCCAGCAGCCCAGGAGGGGGCGAAGAGACCCAGTACTTC. It encodes CASSPGGGEETQYF.

This clonotype was found many times. The chain links TRBV9 to TRBJ1-5; a possible D gene is TRBD1 (5 bases). CDR1 is SGDLS and CDR2 is YYNGEE in the germline V gene. Trimming removed 4 bases from V and 4 bases from J, with 15 bases in between. The CDR3 contains 15 residues. The CDR3 loop is CASSRGGNNNQPQHF. The CDR3 DNA is TGTGCCAGCAGCCGGGGGGGGAACAATAATCAGCCCCAGCATTTT.

The table lists this clonotype with many counts. The chain employs TRBV5-1 and TRBJ1-5, with a weak D call TRBD1 (5 bases). V was pared by 5 bases and J by 4 bases, with 19 bases between. CDR3 size: 16 residues. Germline CDR1 is SGHRS and CDR2 is YFSETQ. The CDR3 DNA follows: TGCGCCAGCAGACCGGGGACCGGGCTTGGTAATCAGCCCCAGCATTTT. Encoded protein: CASRPGTGLGNQPQHF.

This chain connects TRBV20-1 to TRBJ1-1; D gene unclear. Trimming stripped 3 bases from V and 3 bases from J, with 20 bases between. This CDR3 comprises 16 residues. Germline V lookup: CDR1 DFQATT, CDR2 SNEGSKA (reference sequence). CDR3 amino acids: CSARDGGSPSDTEAFF. As DNA, the CDR3 is TGCAGTGCTAGGGATGGAGGGTCACCAAGTGACACTGAAGCTTTCTTT.

At least ten counts were recorded for this clonotype. The chain is built from TRBV20-1 and TRBJ2-5, with 13 bases fitting TRBD2. CDR1 is DFQATT, CDR2 SNEGSKA, per germline (reference sequence). The J segment lost 5 bases and the V segment lost 0 bases, leaving 3 bases of the junction unmatched. The CDR3 covers 15 residues. The chain's CDR3 is CSARDGGLAGETQYF. Here the CDR3 DNA reads TGCAGTGCTAGAGATGGGGGACTAGCGGGGGAGACCCAGTACTTC.

The gene calls are TRBV18 and TRBJ1-2; D perhaps matches TRBD1 (6 bases). Germline loops: CDR1 KGHSH, CDR2 LQKENI. Trimming pared 3 bases from V and 3 bases from J, leaving 14 bases between. The CDR3 consists of 15 residues. CDR3 bases: TGTGCCAGCTCACCCGGAGGGGGTGAGGACTATGGCTACACCTTC. Encoded protein: CASSPGGGEDYGYTF. The whole variable domain, filled in from reference TRBV18 and TRBJ1-2, reads NAGVMQNPRHLVRRRGQEARLRCSPMKGHSHVYWYRQLPEEGLKFMVYLQKENIIDESGMPKERFSAEFPKEGPSILRIQQVVRGDSAAYFCASSPGGGEDYGYTFGSGTRLTVV.

This clonotype has a count of ten or more. The rearrangement links TRBV20-1 to TRBJ1-5; the D gene is possibly TRBD1 (5 bases). The CDR3 sequence is 12 residues long. CDR1 DFQATT and CDR2 SNEGSKA come from the germline V gene (reference sequence). Deletions cut 6 bases from V and 4 bases from J, with 10 bases between. The DNA of the CDR3 is TGCAGTGCCAGGGTACCGAATCAGCCCCAGCATTTT. It yields the protein CSARVPNQPQHF.

On this clonotype: The junction does not match germline at one end; this may be a read error. The chain couples TRBV7-2 to TRBJ2-7; unclear D gene. The CDR3 runs 14 residues. CDR1 and CDR2 (germline): SGHTA, FQGNSA. CDR3 DNA: TGCGCCAGCAGCAGACCCGGGTCCTCCGGCGAGCAGTACTTC. Translated, it gives CASSRPGSSGEQYF.

This clonotype showed up many times. The chain combines TRBV11-2 with TRBJ2-5; possibly TRBD1 or TRBD2 for D (6 bases each). Germline assignment: CDR1 SGHAT and CDR2 FQNNGV. Between the trimmed V and J ends, which lost 7 bases and 1 base, there was a span of 10 bases. This CDR3 contains 13 residues. The CDR3 loop is CASTGGTQETQYF. The CDR3 nucleotides read TGTGCCAGCACCGGGGGCACCCAAGAGACCCAGTACTTC.

Remarks on this clonotype: A much larger clone differs from this one at a single base, so this may be a read error. The missing conserved phenylalanine or tryptophan at the end of this CDR3 makes a read error likely. The DNA is left out, because the CDR3 cannot be placed on it with certainty; the CDR3 is given as TCRdb lists it. This sequence joins TRBV20-1 and TRBJ1-2; the table's D call, TRBD1, has no DNA check behind it. Germline V gene sequence: CDR1 DFQATT, CDR2 SNEGSKA (reference sequence). The CDR3 comprises 12 residues, both ends counted. CDR3 residues: CSARGLGGAGTL.

Ten or more counts support this clonotype. The chain recombines TRBV20-1 with TRBJ2-5; 10 bases match TRBD2. The trim removed 0 bases at V and 8 bases at J, leaving 3 bases unmatched. The CDR3 totals 13 residues. Germline CDR1 and CDR2: DFQATT and SNEGSKA (reference sequence). The CDR3 protein is CSARDQRGGTQYF. CDR3 in DNA: TGCAGTGCTAGAGACCAGCGGGGGGGAACCCAGTACTTC.

Regarding this clonotype: This sequence may be a read error, since a much larger clone differs from it by one base. This chain connects TRBV9 to TRBJ2-7; 11 positions match TRBD2. Unmatched junction bases numbered 11, after V lost 2 bases and J lost 7 bases. Germline V gives CDR1 SGDLS, CDR2 YYNGEE. CDR3 length equals 16 residues. The CDR3 region has the DNA TGTGCCAGCAGCGTTACTTCTAGCGGGGGGTCATATGAGCAGTACTTC. Translating it yields CASSVTSSGGSYEQYF.

This clonotype has just one count. The gene calls are TRBV19 and TRBJ1-1, with a tentative D call TRBD1 (5 bases). Germline V gene sequence: CDR1 LNHDA, CDR2 SQIVND (reference sequence). The CDR3 runs to 15 residues. V gave up 4 bases and J gave up 1 base, with 13 bases separating them. CDR3 region: CASSRTSGGNTEAFF. DNA of the CDR3: TGTGCCAGTAGTAGGACTAGCGGGGGGAACACTGAAGCTTTCTTT.

Ten or more counts support this clonotype. V and J are TRBV6-5 and TRBJ2-7, with 7 bases that match TRBD1. V lost 0 bases and J lost 6; bases outside the gene matches: 14. CDR3 size: 17 residues. Germline assignment: CDR1 MNHEY and CDR2 SVGAGI. The CDR3: CASSYSNTDRRSSEQYF. For the CDR3, the DNA is TGTGCCAGCAGTTACTCTAACACGGACAGGAGGTCGAGCGAGCAGTACTTC.

This clonotype was recorded at least ten times. This chain joins TRBV7-8 and TRBJ1-2; TRBD1 might be the D (5 bases). CDR3 length: 17 amino acids. Germline values: CDR1 SGHVS, CDR2 FQNEAQ. V was trimmed by 5 bases and J by 2 bases, leaving 21 bases between them. The CDR3 protein is CASSPGRSLHLNYGYTF. The CDR3 DNA follows: TGTGCCAGCAGCCCAGGGCGTAGCCTACACTTAAACTATGGCTACACCTTC. The variable domain in full, with the rest retrieved from reference TRBV7-8 and TRBJ1-2, is GAGVSQSPRYKVAKRGQDVALRCDPISGHVSLFWYQQALGQGPEFLTYFQNEAQLDKSGLPSDRFFAERPEGSVSTLKIQRTQQEDSAVYLCASSPGRSLHLNYGYTFGSGTRLTVV.

The rearrangement uses TRBV3-1 and TRBJ2-5; 10 nucleotides agree with TRBD1. The CDR3 is 16 amino acids. Unmatched junction bases numbered 6, after V lost 0 bases and J lost 5 bases. Germline values: CDR1 LGHDT, CDR2 YNNKEL (reference sequence). Here the CDR3 reads CASSQDWTGGRETQYF. The DNA for the CDR3 is TGTGCCAGCAGCCAAGATTGGACAGGGGGACGTGAGACCCAGTACTTC.

This clonotype was recorded many times. This chain links TRBV9 with TRBJ2-7; a possible D gene is TRBD2 (8 bases). The CDR3 loop spans 15 amino acids. V lost 4 bases and J lost 7, with 21 bases in between. The germline V gene has CDR1 SGDLS and CDR2 YYNGEE. This CDR3 reads CASSFEGAPGGEQYF. CDR3 DNA sequence: TGTGCCAGCAGCTTCGAGGGGGCCCCGGGGGGGGAGCAGTACTTC.

This chain joins TRBV7-2 and TRBJ1-1, with TRBD1 identical over 7 bases. V lost 2 bases, J lost 2 bases, and 8 bases stayed unmatched. Germline-derived CDR1 and CDR2 are SGHTA and FQGNSA. The CDR3 runs 16 residues. The CDR3 reads CASSLQGVPGNTEAFF. CDR3 bases: TGTGCCAGCAGCTTACAGGGGGTACCCGGCAACACTGAAGCTTTCTTT.